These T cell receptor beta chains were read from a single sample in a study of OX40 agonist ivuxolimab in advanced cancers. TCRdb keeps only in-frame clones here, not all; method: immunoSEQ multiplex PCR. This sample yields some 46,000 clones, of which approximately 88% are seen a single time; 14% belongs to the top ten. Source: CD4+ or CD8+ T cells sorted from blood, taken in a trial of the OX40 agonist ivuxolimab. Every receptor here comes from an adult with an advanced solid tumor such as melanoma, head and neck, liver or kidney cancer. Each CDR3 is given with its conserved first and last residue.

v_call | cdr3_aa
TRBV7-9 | CASSVLTGLPEAFF
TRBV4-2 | CASSLGPTGSYEQYF
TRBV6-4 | CASSDVTGHESPLHF
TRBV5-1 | CASSRPGGLEQFF
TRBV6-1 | CASSEGAGSSYEQYF
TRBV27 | CASSDRGGNQPQHF
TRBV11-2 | CASRGQGTYEQYF
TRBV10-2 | CASFDSLSYEQYF
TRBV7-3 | CASSPTSGREGEQYF
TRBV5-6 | CASSSGTSGTLYNEQFF
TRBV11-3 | CASSPPSTGEIHNEQFF
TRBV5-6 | CASSLVTGLSTDTQYF
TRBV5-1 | CASSLRTGPSSYNEQFF
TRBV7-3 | CASSPHQGAYEQYF
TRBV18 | CASSPYRDQLTNTGELFF
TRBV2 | CGSSGANVLTF
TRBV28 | CASRMTGPYGYTF
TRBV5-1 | CASSLMDQETQYF
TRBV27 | CASSFSTRGEAFF
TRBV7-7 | CASSPSSQGTTQQYF
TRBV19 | CASSIGRARHRGNYGYTF
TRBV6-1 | CASSTGDNYGYTF
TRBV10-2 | CASSEPSGKTQYF
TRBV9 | CASSRREGAYNEQFF
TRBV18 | CASSPDFTGELFF
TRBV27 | CASSLGAGNTIYF
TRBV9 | CASSVGTPDRVFSNEQFF
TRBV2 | CASSEKRGYYEQYF
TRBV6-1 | CASSASQGPASSYEQYF
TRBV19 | CASSMMASYGYTF
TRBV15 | CATSRRDSANTGELFF
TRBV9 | CASSADRGRQPQHF
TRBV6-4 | CASSAASGYNEQFF
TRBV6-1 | CASSEASRAEKLFF
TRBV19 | CASSLRGNQPQHF
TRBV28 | CASMGGLLAFF